This T cell receptor beta chain stems from a study of blood T cell repertoires in COVID-19. Study context: PBMCs, B-cell-depleted T cells, or T cells provided the cDNA or gDNA that made up the material.

Germline assignment: CDR1 SGHRS and CDR2 YFSETQ. V lost 4 bases and J lost 3, with 8 bases in between. The CDR3 has 13 residues. In the original analysis: Nucleated cell counts were estimated from reference gene primer amplification. Some clones are missing from TCRdb's copy, which holds only in-frame ones; the method was immunoSEQ multiplex PCR. V and J calls plus clone size are reproduced from that table; the DNA served to infer D and trimming. The sample lists 52,000 or so clones; 90% were seen once. This receptor was identified in a man aged 50 or older with acute or convalescent COVID-19. The sample consisted of peripheral blood. This chain links TRBV5-1 with TRBJ1-5; D remains unclear. The CDR3: CASSPDFNQPQHF. The CDR3 DNA follows: TGCGCCAGCAGCCCCGACTTCAATCAGCCCCAGCATTTT.